This T cell receptor beta chain was profiled in a study of cytomegalovirus exposure and HLA in healthy donors. PCR primers comprised 60 Vbeta and 13 Jbeta primers. Assay used: immunoSEQ multiplex PCR; TCRdb lists only in-frame clones, some missing. The sample lists hundreds of thousands of clones; approximately 80% were seen once. This clone turned up a few times. No antigen is known for it. The CDR3 spans 12 residues. The germline V gene encodes CDR1 SGHTA and CDR2 FQGTGA. Trimming took off 4 bases at V and 6 bases at J, with 10 bases between the two ends. Overall study results and limits: Most TCR sequences were seen very rarely across donors, but some public TCRs occurred in many. CMV serostatus was the sole immune exposure information available.

The chain uses TRBV7-3 and TRBJ2-7; possible D gene TRBD1, 6 bases. Sequenced: PBMCs. The sequence came from a middle-aged woman in good health and CMV-seronegative. CDR3: CASSSTGREQYF. For the CDR3, the DNA is TGTGCCAGCAGCTCTACAGGGCGCGAGCAGTACTTC.